The entry below describes one T cell receptor beta chain. Its target is not known. The data are from a study of persistence of HIV-infected CD4 T cells. Cells were stimulated with overlapping HIV-1 Gag 15-mer peptides. CD40L/CD69 double-negative CD45RO-high memory CD4+ T cells were collected. Sequencing used immunoSEQ version 4 in survey mode. Clones were sequenced by immunoSEQ multiplex PCR, and TCRdb holds only the in-frame ones, with some missing. Among tens of thousands of clones listed, less than 85% were seen once. The CDR3 is 13 amino acids. Deletions cut 5 bases from V and 0 bases from J, with 8 bases between. CDR1 is SNHLY, CDR2 FYNNEI, per germline.

Sequenced here: CD4+ T cells sorted from PBMCs after 18-hour stimulation, sampled from a patient who received antiretroviral therapy. The source is an adult man with HIV who was CMV-seropositive. This sequence joins TRBV2 and TRBJ2-7; TRBD1 or TRBD2 may be the D gene (5 bases each). The CDR3 DNA reads as TGTGCCAGCAGTTGGGACCCCTCCTACGAGCAGTACTTC. Its translation is CASSWDPSYEQYF.